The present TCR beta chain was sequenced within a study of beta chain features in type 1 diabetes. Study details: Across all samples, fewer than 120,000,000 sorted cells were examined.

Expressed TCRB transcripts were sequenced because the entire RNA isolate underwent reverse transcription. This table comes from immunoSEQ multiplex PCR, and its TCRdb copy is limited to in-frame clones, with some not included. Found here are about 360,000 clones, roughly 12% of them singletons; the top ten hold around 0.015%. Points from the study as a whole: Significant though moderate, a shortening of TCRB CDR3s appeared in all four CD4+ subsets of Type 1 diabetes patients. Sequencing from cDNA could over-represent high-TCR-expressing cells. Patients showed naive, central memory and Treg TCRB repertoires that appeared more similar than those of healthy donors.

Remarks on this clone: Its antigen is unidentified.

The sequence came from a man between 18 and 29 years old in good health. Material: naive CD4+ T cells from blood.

CDR3 in DNA: TGTGCCAGCAGCTTACAGGGACTATCCTGGTCGGAGACCCAGTACTTC. Translating gives CASSLQGLSWSETQYF. The chain employs TRBV7-2 and TRBJ2-5; 7 bases align to TRBD2. CDR3 length: 16 amino acids. The germline V gene has CDR1 SGHTA and CDR2 FQGNSA. The V segment lost 2 bases and the J segment 5 bases; nucleotides outside the gene matches: 11. Full variable domain (rest looked up from reference TRBV7-2 and TRBJ2-5): GAGVSQSPSNKVTEKGKDVELRCDPISGHTALYWYRQSLGQGLEFLIYFQGNSAPDKSGLPSDRFSAERTGGSVSTLTIQRTQQEDSAVYLCASSLQGLSWSETQYFGPGTRLLVL.